This T cell receptor (beta chain) is from a study of siplizumab effects on memory and regulatory T cells. Study conclusions and caveats: Tregs proliferating in siplizumab cultures lacked confirmation of their suppressive function. Roughly 75-95% of dividing CD4+ or CD8+ clones were without an attributable naive or memory phenotype.

Worth noting for this clone: Its antigen remains unidentified.

Assay used: immunoSEQ multiplex PCR; TCRdb lists only in-frame clones, some missing. The sample consists of around 97,000 clones, over 90% of them appearing once. Germline V CDR1 and CDR2: MNHNS, SASEGT. V was shortened by 2 bases and J by 2 bases, with 13 bases between the two germline ends. The CDR3 contains 16 residues. What was sequenced was non-Treg CD4+ T cells sorted from blood. V is TRBV6-1 and J is TRBJ1-5; no clear D gene. The TCR sequence derives from a human donor in good health. The CDR3 is CASSENRWSGNQPQHF. Written as DNA, the CDR3 is TGTGCCAGCAGTGAAAATAGGTGGAGTGGCAATCAGCCCCAGCATTTT.